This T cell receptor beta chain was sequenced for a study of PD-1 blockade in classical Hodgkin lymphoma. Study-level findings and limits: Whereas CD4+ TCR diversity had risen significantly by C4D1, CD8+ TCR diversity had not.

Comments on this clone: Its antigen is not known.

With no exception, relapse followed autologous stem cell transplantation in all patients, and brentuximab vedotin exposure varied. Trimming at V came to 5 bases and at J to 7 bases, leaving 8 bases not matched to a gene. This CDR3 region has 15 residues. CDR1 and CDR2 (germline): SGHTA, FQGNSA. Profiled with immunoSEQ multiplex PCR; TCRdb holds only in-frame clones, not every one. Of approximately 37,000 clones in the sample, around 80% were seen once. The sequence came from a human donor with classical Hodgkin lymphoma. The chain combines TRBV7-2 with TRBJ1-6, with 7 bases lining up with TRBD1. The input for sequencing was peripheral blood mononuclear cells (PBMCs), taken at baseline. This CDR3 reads CASSPRQGTNSPLHF. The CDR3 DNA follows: TGTGCCAGCAGCCCCCGACAGGGTACCAATTCACCCCTCCACTTT.